These 8 T cell receptor beta chains originate from one sample sequenced in a study of OX40 agonist ivuxolimab in advanced cancers. The repertoire was sequenced with immunoSEQ multiplex PCR; TCRdb's copy has only in-frame clones and lacks some. In the table there are approximately 69,000 clones, about 90% of which are singletons. Sequences were derived from CD4+ or CD8+ T cells sorted from blood, sampled in a trial of the OX40 agonist ivuxolimab. The origin of the receptors is an adult with an advanced solid tumor such as melanoma, head and neck, liver or kidney cancer.

This rearrangement joins TRBV21-1 to TRBJ2-6; the table calls TRBD2, which could not be checked here. TRBV21-1 is a listed pseudogene. CDR3 length equals 19 residues. The CDR3 bases are TGTGCCAGCAGCAAAGGGTTAGCGGGTCCATTCTCTGGGGCCAACGTCCTGACTTTC. Its translation: CASSKGLAGPFSGANVLTF.

V gene TRBV5-5 combines with J gene TRBJ2-3; tentatively, D is TRBD1 (6 bases). The germline V and J ends were trimmed by 6 bases and 1 base, with 18 bases remaining between them. Germline-derived CDR1 and CDR2 are SGHKS and YYEKEE (reference sequence). There are 16 residues in the CDR3. In nucleotides, the CDR3 is TGTGCCAGCAAACTCCGGGACAACCGAGGCACAGATACGCAGTATTTT. This codes for CASKLRDNRGTDTQYF.

Remarks on this clone: One end of the junction does not line up with germline, which may come from a read error. The chain carries TRBV7-7 and TRBJ2-5; 11 bases match TRBD1. Germline V gives CDR1 SSHAT, CDR2 FNYEAQ (reference sequence). This CDR3 spans 14 amino acids. For the CDR3, the DNA is TGTGCTAGCAGCACCGCCGGGACAGGGGGGACCCAGTACTTC. It codes for CASSTAGTGGTQYF.

This clone appeared a few times. This CDR3 is CASFTTSGAGELFF. In nucleotides, the CDR3 is TGCGCCAGCTTTACGACTAGCGGCGCCGGGGAGCTGTTTTTT. The V call is TRBV5-1, the J call TRBJ2-2; TRBD2 matches at 9 bases. J gave up 6 bases and V 7 bases, and 7 bases lay outside the gene matches. Germline V gives CDR1 SGHRS, CDR2 YFSETQ. This CDR3 contains 14 residues.

This clone occurred a few times. This chain connects TRBV6-5 to TRBJ2-1; possibly TRBD1 for D (6 bases). V was shortened by 5 bases and J by 4 bases, with 15 bases between the two germline ends. Looked up from germline, CDR1 is MNHEY and CDR2 is SVGAGI. This CDR3 comprises 15 residues. The CDR3 DNA is TGTGCCAGCAGTCGACAGGTCCAGCGGTACAATGAGCAGTTCTTC. Translation: CASSRQVQRYNEQFF.

This sequence joins TRBV6-5 and TRBJ1-6; TRBD1 matches at 11 bases. The CDR3 consists of 15 residues. The J segment lost 10 bases and the V segment lost 5 bases, leaving 7 bases of the junction unmatched. CDR1 and CDR2 (germline): MNHEY, SVGAGI. The CDR3 loop reads CASSRTDRGRSPLHF. The DNA of the CDR3 is TGTGCCAGCAGTAGAACGGACAGGGGGCGATCACCCCTCCACTTT.

The V gene is TRBV6-5, the J gene TRBJ2-1; 13 bases fit TRBD2. Germline values: CDR1 MNHEY, CDR2 SVGAGI. J was trimmed by 7 bases and V by 7 bases; bases with no gene match: 4. CDR3 size: 14 residues. The CDR3 DNA is TGTGCCAGCACATCGGGACTAGCGGGGAATGAGCAGTTCTTC. Its protein is CASTSGLAGNEQFF.

The J gene is TRBJ1-5, the V gene TRBV28; tentative D call: TRBD1 (5 bases). V was shortened by 6 bases and J by 7 bases, with 13 bases between the two germline ends. Germline CDR1 MDHEN, CDR2 SYDVKM. There are 13 residues in the CDR3. The DNA for the CDR3 is TGTGCCAGCAGGGACATGGGGCCCCAGCCCCAGCATTTT. It codes for CASRDMGPQPQHF.